This section outlines one T cell receptor beta chain sequence together with its context. There are many counts of this clonotype. This receptor's antigen is unknown. No per-base quality is available; no much larger clone lies one base away. Ophthalmopathy patients had moderately to severely active disease, with a Clinical Activity Score of 3 or more, a NOSPECS grade of 4 or more, and a disease duration of less than 3 months. Patients with uncontrolled infections, other autoimmune diseases, pregnancy or lactation were excluded. Diagnoses were based on clinical symptoms, serum thyroxine and TRAb, thyroid ultrasound and orbital computed tomography. PBMCs were isolated from 10 ml of fresh peripheral blood by Ficoll-Paque density gradient centrifugation. Trizol reagent was used to extract total RNA, and RNA quality was then checked on an Agilent 2100 Bioanalyzer. CDR1 is given as LGHNA and CDR2 as YSLEER, both from the germline V gene. The germline ends are 11 bases apart after V is trimmed by 5 bases and J by 6 bases. The CDR3 spans 13 residues, from the cysteine through the phenylalanine. The DNA shown is the 39-base CDR3, in frame from base 1.

The data were obtained in a study of T cells in Graves' hyperthyroidism and ophthalmopathy (dated 2019 in TCRdb). Some background on the complete study: Peripheral blood was sampled at the time of initial diagnosis, prior to any treatment. After sampling, hyperthyroidism patients received methimazole starting at 30 mg daily, and ophthalmopathy patients received high-dose intravenous methylprednisolone. TCR Vbeta CDR3 sequencing of 135 peripheral blood samples (roughly 43 ophthalmopathy, about 80 hyperthyroidism and about 17 progressor patients) is reported in the paper. Prospective prediction of ophthalmopathy was tested in an independent validation cohort consisting of roughly 19 hyperthyroidism patients and around 17 patients who later progressed to ophthalmopathy. To identify distinguishing TCR V-J signatures, a discovery cohort of 100 patients was used, comprising 43 with Graves' ophthalmopathy and roughly 60 with stable Graves' hyperthyroidism. Thyroid tissue and blood T-cell repertoires from six or seven Graves' hyperthyroidism patients were also compared in the study. For training and testing, the 100 or so patients in the discovery cohort were randomly divided in a 7:3 ratio. Results and caveats for the whole study, not just this receptor: A model built on a 13 V-J signature distinguished ophthalmopathy from stable hyperthyroidism, reaching roughly 88% sensitivity and around 81% specificity in cross-validation and 80%/75% in testing. In validation, the model predicted progression to ophthalmopathy with approximately 69% sensitivity and approximately 74% specificity, a median of approximately 6.5 months before onset. Sample size was not statistically predetermined, and investigators were not blinded to group allocation. Most expanded thyroid clonotypes (frequency above 0.001) were also detected in blood, suggesting blood repertoires may reflect thyroid immune responses.

Amplification of TCR beta CDR3 regions was carried out from RNA transcripts. For the first round of RT-PCR on the TCR CDR3, the HTBI primer set was used together with the Qiagen OneStep RT-PCR kit. A second multiplex PCR round built the libraries, followed by size selection and purification. Sequencing of the libraries was done on an Illumina HiSeq2000 using paired-end 100 bp reads. On the authors' methods: SOAPnuke was used to process the raw data, throwing out any read that contained adapters or uncalled bases, had a mean Phred below 15, or lacked an exact constant-primer or identifier match. COPE v1.2.5 was used to merge the high-quality paired reads, and each unique nucleotide sequence was defined as a clonotype. MiTCR v1.1 was used to align the clonotypes against IMGT TRBV, TRBD and TRBJ reference segments. The analysis included only V-J combinations with a frequency above 0.0001, which together covered 99% to 99.2% of the repertoires. A TCS score was defined as the ratio between F50 (clonal expansion) and ExV (chaos), using BLOSUM62-based TCRdist between CDR3 peptides within each V-J. Welch's t-statistics and random forest reduced 500 to 650 V-J features to about 12, which were used in a naive Bayes classifier (R e1071). Using fastp at Q25 and MiXCR, TCRdb reprocessed the public reads and kept productive beta chains. Rows merge per CDR3 protein into single entries with the most common DNA and genes. In this record, the V and J calls reflect TCRdb's handling and not the investigators' own analysis. The sample table shows 330,000 or so distinct CDR3 sequences, and about a sixth are seen once. The ten largest clones add up to less than 20% of the sample.

This sequence originates from a woman aged 40 to 50 with Graves' ophthalmopathy. The sequence joins TRBV4-3 to TRBJ1-5, with TRBD1 perhaps the D gene, on 5 matching bases. The source material was blood. CDR3 sequence: CASSVGEAQPQHF. The sequenced DNA is TGCGCCAGCAGCGTAGGGGAAGCTCAGCCCCAGCATTTT.